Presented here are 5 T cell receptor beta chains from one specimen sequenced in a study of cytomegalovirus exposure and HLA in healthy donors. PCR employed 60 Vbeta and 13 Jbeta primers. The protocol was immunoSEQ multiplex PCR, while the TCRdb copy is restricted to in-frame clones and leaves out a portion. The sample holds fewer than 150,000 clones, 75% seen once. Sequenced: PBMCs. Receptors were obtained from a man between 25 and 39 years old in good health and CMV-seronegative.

The CDR3: CASSRGAGWATNEKLFF. Here the CDR3 DNA reads TGTGCCAGCAGCCGGGGGGCCGGGTGGGCAACTAATGAAAAACTGTTTTTT. The gene calls are TRBV7-2 and TRBJ1-4; D possibly corresponds to TRBD1 (6 bases). Trimming removed 5 bases at V and 0 bases at J, with 16 bases between. In germline, CDR1 is SGHTA, CDR2 FQGNSA. The CDR3 length is 17 residues.

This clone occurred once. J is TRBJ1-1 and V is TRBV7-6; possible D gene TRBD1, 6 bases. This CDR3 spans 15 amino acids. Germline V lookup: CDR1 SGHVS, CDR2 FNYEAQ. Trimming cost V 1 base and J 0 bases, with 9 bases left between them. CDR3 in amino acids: CASSLEGQMNTEAFF. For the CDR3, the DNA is TGTGCCAGCAGCTTAGAAGGACAGATGAACACTGAAGCTTTCTTT.

For the CDR3, the DNA is TGTGCCAGCAGCCCACAGGGCGGCATTATTCAAGAGACCCAGTACTTC. Translating gives CASSPQGGIIQETQYF. V is TRBV7-6 and J is TRBJ2-5, with D maybe TRBD1 (6 bases). V gave up 5 bases and J gave up 2 bases, with 18 bases separating them. CDR1 and CDR2 from the germline V gene are SGHVS and FNYEAQ. This CDR3 has 16 amino acids.

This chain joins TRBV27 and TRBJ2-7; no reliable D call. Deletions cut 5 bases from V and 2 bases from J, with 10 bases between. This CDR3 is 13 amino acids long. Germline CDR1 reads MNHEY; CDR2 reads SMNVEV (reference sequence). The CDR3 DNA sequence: TGTGCCAGCAGTATCCGACTCACCTACGAGCAGTACTTC. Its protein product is CASSIRLTYEQYF.

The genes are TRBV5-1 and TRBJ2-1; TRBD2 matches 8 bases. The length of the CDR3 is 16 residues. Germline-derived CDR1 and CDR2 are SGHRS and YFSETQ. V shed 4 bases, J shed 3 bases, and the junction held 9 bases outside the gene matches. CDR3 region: CASSPKRAGVYNEQFF. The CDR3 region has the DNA TGCGCCAGCAGCCCTAAAAGAGCGGGAGTCTACAATGAGCAGTTCTTC.